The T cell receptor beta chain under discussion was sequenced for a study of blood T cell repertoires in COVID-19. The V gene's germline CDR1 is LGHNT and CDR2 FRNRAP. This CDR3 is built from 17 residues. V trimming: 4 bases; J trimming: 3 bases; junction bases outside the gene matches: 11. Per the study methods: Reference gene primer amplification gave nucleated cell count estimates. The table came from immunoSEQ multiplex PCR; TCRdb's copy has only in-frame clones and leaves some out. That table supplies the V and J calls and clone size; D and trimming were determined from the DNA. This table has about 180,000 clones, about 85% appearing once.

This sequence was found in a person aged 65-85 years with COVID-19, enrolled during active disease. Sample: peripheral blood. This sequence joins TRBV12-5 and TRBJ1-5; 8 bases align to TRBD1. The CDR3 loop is CASGYDRTGMSNQPQHF. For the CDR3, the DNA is TGTGCTAGTGGTTATGATCGGACAGGGATGTCCAATCAGCCCCAGCATTTT.